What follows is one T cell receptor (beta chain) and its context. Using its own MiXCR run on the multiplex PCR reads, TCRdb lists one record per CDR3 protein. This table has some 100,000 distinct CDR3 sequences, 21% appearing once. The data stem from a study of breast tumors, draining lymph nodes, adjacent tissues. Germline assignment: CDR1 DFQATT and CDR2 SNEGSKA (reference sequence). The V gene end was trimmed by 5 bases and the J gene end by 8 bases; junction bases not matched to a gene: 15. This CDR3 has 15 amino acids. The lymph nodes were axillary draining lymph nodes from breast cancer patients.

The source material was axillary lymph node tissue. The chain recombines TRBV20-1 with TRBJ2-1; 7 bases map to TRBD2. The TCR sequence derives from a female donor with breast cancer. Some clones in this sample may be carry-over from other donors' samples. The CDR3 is CSALSLPSGHDEQFF. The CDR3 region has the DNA TGCAGTGCTCTCTCTCTGCCTAGCGGACATGATGAGCAGTTCTTC.